The subject of this entry is one T cell receptor (beta chain). Its antigen is unknown. CDR1 is MNHEY and CDR2 is SVGAGI in the germline V gene. After removal of 5 bases from V and 6 bases from J, the junction contained 5 bases not matched to a gene. The CDR3 is 14 amino acids. Both 60 Vbeta primers and 13 Jbeta primers went into the PCR. In the original processing: An analysis that came later counted some 85 million unique TCR beta chains, approximately 10 million shared. The data were produced by immunoSEQ multiplex PCR, yet TCRdb's version contains in-frame clones alone and is incomplete. The V and J calls and clone size were taken over from that table, and D and trimming were inferred from the DNA. The profile covers under 250,000 clones, with about 85% appearing a single time and 0.24% taken by the ten largest. The sample is drawn from a study of cytomegalovirus exposure and HLA in healthy donors.

Broader study findings: Reportedly, cytomegalovirus status was diagnosed with high sensitivity and specificity.

This chain connects TRBV6-5 to TRBJ2-3; 10 positions agree with TRBD2. The origin of this receptor is a girl aged 2 to 9 in good health and CMV-seronegative. The sample comprised PBMCs. The CDR3 is CASSKGLARDTQYF. CDR3 nucleotide sequence: TGTGCCAGCAGTAAGGGACTAGCGAGGGATACGCAGTATTTT.